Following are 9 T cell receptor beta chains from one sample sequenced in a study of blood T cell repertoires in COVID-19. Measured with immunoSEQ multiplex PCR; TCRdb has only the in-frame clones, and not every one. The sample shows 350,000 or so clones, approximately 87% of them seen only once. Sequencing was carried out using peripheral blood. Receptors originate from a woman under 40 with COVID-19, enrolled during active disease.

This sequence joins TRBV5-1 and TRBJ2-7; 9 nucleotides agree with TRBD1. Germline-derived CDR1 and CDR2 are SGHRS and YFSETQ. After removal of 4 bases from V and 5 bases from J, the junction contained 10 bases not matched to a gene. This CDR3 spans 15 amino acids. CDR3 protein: CASSTGTGSFNEQYF. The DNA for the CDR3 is TGCGCCAGCAGCACCGGGACAGGGTCATTCAACGAGCAGTACTTC.

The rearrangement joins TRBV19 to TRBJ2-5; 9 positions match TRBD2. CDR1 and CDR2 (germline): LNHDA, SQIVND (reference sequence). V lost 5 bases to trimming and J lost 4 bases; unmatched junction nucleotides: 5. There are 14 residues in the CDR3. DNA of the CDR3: TGTGCCAGTAGTCCAGCGGGGGGTCGAGAGACCCAGTACTTC. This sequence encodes CASSPAGGRETQYF.

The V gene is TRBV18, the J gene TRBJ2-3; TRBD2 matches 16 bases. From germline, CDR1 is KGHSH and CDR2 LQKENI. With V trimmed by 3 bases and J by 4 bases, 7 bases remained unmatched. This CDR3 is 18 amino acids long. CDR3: CASSPLPGLAGGADTQYF. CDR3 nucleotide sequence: TGTGCCAGCTCACCCCTGCCGGGACTAGCGGGAGGGGCAGATACGCAGTATTTT.

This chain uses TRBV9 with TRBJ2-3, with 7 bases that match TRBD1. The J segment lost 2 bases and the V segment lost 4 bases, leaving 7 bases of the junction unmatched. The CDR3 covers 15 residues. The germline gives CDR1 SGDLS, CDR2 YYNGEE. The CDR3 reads CASSPRQGVTDTQYF. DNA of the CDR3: TGTGCCAGCAGCCCCCGACAGGGTGTCACAGATACGCAGTATTTT.

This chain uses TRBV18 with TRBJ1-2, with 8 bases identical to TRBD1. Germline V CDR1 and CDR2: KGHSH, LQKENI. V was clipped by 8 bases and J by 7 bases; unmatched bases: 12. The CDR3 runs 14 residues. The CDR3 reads CASTEQGAKSGYTF. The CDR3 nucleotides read TGTGCCAGCACGGAGCAGGGGGCTAAGAGTGGCTACACCTTC.

The CDR3 DNA reads TGTGCCTGGTCTGGACAGCTGAACACTGAAGCTTTCTTT. This translates into CAWSGQLNTEAFF. The V gene is TRBV30, the J gene TRBJ1-1, with D tentatively TRBD1 (6 bases). This CDR3 is 13 amino acids long. Germline assignment: CDR1 GTSNPN and CDR2 SVGIG (reference sequence). Trimming took off 5 bases at V and 0 bases at J, with 10 bases between the two ends.

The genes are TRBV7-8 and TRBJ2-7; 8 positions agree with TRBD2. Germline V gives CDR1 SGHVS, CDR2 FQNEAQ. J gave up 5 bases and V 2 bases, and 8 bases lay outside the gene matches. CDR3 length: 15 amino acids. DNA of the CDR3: TGTGCCAGCAGCTTAATGAGCGGGAGATTCCACGAGCAGTACTTC. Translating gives CASSLMSGRFHEQYF. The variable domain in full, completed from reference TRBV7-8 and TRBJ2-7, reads GAGVSQSPRYKVAKRGQDVALRCDPISGHVSLFWYQQALGQGPEFLTYFQNEAQLDKSGLPSDRFFAERPEGSVSTLKIQRTQQEDSAVYLCASSLMSGRFHEQYFGPGTRLTVT.

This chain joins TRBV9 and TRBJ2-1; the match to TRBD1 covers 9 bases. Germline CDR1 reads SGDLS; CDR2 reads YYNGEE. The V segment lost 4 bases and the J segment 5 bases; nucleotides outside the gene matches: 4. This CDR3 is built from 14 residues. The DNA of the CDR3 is TGTGCCAGCAGCCCCGGGACAGGGAACAATGAGCAGTTCTTC. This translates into CASSPGTGNNEQFF.

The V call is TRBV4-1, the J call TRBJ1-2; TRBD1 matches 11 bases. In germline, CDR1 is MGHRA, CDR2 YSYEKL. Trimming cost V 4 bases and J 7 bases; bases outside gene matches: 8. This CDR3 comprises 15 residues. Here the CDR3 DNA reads TGCGCCAGCAGCCCCGGCGGACAGGGGGCGCTTGGCTACACCTTC. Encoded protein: CASSPGGQGALGYTF.